The 27 T cell receptor beta chains given below trace back to one sample, sequenced in a study of T-cell reconstitution after alpha-beta-depleted transplantation in children. Library preparation (for TCRbeta) was performed with unique molecular identifiers. TCRdb re-derived calls from the PCR reads in MiXCR, one entry per CDR3 protein. The table lists some 200,000 distinct CDR3 sequences, around 9.7% of them singletons. This sample comprised PBMCs from the stem cell graft donor, obtained from the stem cell graft. Source of these receptors: a human donor who donated a stem cell graft to a child with SCID.

Ten or more counts support this clonotype. CDR3: CASSYSGTGVYGYTF. DNA of the CDR3: TGTGCCAGCAGCTACTCCGGGACAGGGGTCTATGGCTACACCTTC. This chain connects TRBV7-2 to TRBJ1-2, with TRBD1 matching 10 bases. This CDR3 has 15 amino acids. With 4 bases clipped from V and 4 bases from J, the junction kept 6 bases outside the gene matches. Germline assignment: CDR1 SGHTA and CDR2 FQGNSA.

This clonotype has a handful of counts. J is TRBJ1-4 and V is TRBV29-1, with D maybe TRBD1 (5 bases). The ends were cut back, 7 bases at V and 10 bases at J, with 19 bases in the middle. CDR1 is SQVTM, CDR2 ANQGSEA, per germline. CDR3 length equals 13 residues. The CDR3 here is CSAGEGTIGKLFF. The CDR3 coding sequence is TGCAGCGCCGGGGAAGGGACGATTGGAAAACTGTTTTTT. The variable domain in full, completed from reference TRBV29-1 and TRBJ1-4, reads SAVISQKPSRDICQRGTSLTIQCQVDSQVTMMFWYRQQPGQSLTLIATANQGSEATYESGFVIDKFPISRPNLTFSTLTVSNMSPEDSSIYLCSAGEGTIGKLFFGSGTQLSVL.

This clonotype was counted ten times or more. The V and J genes are TRBV5-1 and TRBJ1-1; D unclear. This CDR3 is 15 amino acids long. Deletions cut 2 bases from V and 1 base from J, with 12 bases between. CDR1 and CDR2 (germline): SGHRS, YFSETQ. CDR3 DNA sequence: TGCGCCAGCAGCTTCTCCCCCAGAGAGAACACTGAAGCTTTCTTT. Protein product: CASSFSPRENTEAFF.

The chain combines TRBV3-1 with TRBJ1-3; D remains ambiguous. The CDR3 has 18 amino acids. Trimming cost V 0 bases and J 0 bases, with 15 bases left between them. Germline CDR1 LGHDT, CDR2 YNNKEL (reference sequence). The CDR3 coding sequence is TGTGCCAGCAGCCAAGATCTCGGTCCTACTCTCTCTGGAAACACCATATATTTT. It is translated as CASSQDLGPTLSGNTIYF.

This clonotype appeared a few times. Possible read error: a much larger clone is one base away. The genes are TRBV20-1 and TRBJ2-7, with 7 bases fitting TRBD1. The CDR3 runs 17 residues. Germline CDR1 is DFQATT and CDR2 is SNEGSKA (reference sequence). Written as DNA, the CDR3 is TGCTGTGCTAGCCCATTCAGGGACAGCCCCCTCTCCTACGAGCAGTACTTC. The encoded protein is CCASPFRDSPLSYEQYF.

This clonotype has at least ten counts. The DNA for the CDR3 is TGCGCCAGCAGCCAACTCCCCGGGACTACGAACTATGGCTACACCTTC. Residues: CASSQLPGTTNYGYTF. The chain links TRBV5-1 to TRBJ1-2; D is perhaps TRBD1 (5 bases). V was cut by 4 bases and J by 2 bases, with 18 bases left in between. The CDR3 runs to 16 residues. Germline assignment: CDR1 SGHRS and CDR2 YFSETQ.

On this clonotype: A much more abundant neighbour one base away suggests this may be a read error. V is TRBV5-5 and J is TRBJ1-1; tentatively, D is TRBD1 (6 bases). V lost 4 bases and J lost 8, with 18 bases in between. The CDR3 totals 14 residues. Per the germline V gene, CDR1 is SGHKS and CDR2 is YYEKEE (reference sequence). CDR3 bases: TGTGCCAGCAGCCGCCGTAGGGAGGGGGTGGAAGCTTTCTTT. It encodes CASSRRREGVEAFF.

The chain links TRBV4-1 to TRBJ2-1; D gene unclear. CDR1 is MGHRA and CDR2 is YSYEKL in the germline V gene. V was cut by 4 bases and J by 5 bases, with 9 bases left in between. CDR3 size: 13 residues. The CDR3 DNA reads as TGCGCCAGCAGCCGCAATCGGAACAATGAGCAGTTCTTC. As protein: CASSRNRNNEQFF.

This clonotype was seen many times. This rearrangement joins TRBV20-1 to TRBJ2-7; D perhaps matches TRBD2 (5 bases). Germline V CDR1 and CDR2: DFQATT, SNEGSKA (reference sequence). The CDR3 sequence is 13 residues long. V was pared by 3 bases and J by 2 bases, with 11 bases between. Here the CDR3 DNA reads TGCAGTGCTAGCCGGGAACGGCCCTACGAGCAGTACTTC. It encodes CSASRERPYEQYF.

The table lists this clonotype with many counts. V gene TRBV2 combines with J gene TRBJ1-1; unclear D gene. There are 12 residues in the CDR3. The V and J ends lost 6 bases and 4 bases respectively, with 9 bases between them. Germline CDR1 and CDR2: SNHLY and FYNNEI. The CDR3 nucleotides are TGTGCCAGCAGCCAGAGTGGCACTGAAGCTTTCTTT. This encodes CASSQSGTEAFF.

The V gene is TRBV6-1, the J gene TRBJ1-5; D gene unclear. Trimming took off 6 bases at V and 0 bases at J, with 12 bases between the two ends. This CDR3 is built from 15 residues. Looked up from germline, CDR1 is MNHNS and CDR2 is SASEGT. CDR3 nucleotide sequence: TGTGCCAGCAGCCGCGACCCCTATAGCAATCAGCCCCAGCATTTT. Translated, it gives CASSRDPYSNQPQHF.

This sequence joins TRBV5-1 and TRBJ1-4, with 11 bases aligning to TRBD1. The CDR3 consists of 15 residues. Germline V gene lookup returns CDR1 SGHRS and CDR2 YFSETQ. J was trimmed by 8 bases and V by 4 bases; bases with no gene match: 7. This chain's CDR3 is CASSPWTGGQEKLFF. The DNA for the CDR3 is TGCGCCAGCAGCCCTTGGACAGGGGGCCAGGAAAAACTGTTTTTT. The complete variable domain, with remaining parts taken from reference TRBV5-1 and TRBJ1-4, reads KAGVTQTPRYLIKTRGQQVTLSCSPISGHRSVSWYQQTPGQGLQFLFEYFSETQRNKGNFPGRFSGRQFSNSRSEMNVSTLELGDSALYLCASSPWTGGQEKLFFGSGTQLSVL.

This clonotype has more than one count but fewer than ten. This chain uses TRBV12-3 or TRBV12-4 with TRBJ1-1; 7 bases align to TRBD1. Trimming at V came to 3 bases and at J to 6 bases, leaving 4 bases not matched to a gene. The CDR3 runs 13 residues. CDR3 in DNA: TGTGCCAGCAGTTTGTTAGGGGGCCCTGAAGCTTTCTTT. This translates into CASSLLGGPEAFF.

There are many counts of this clonotype. CDR3 DNA sequence: TGTGCCAGCAGTTTAAAGAGAAGCTCCTATAATTCACCCCTCCACTTT. This codes for CASSLKRSSYNSPLHF. The V gene is TRBV27, the J gene TRBJ1-6; unclear D gene. From germline, CDR1 is MNHEY and CDR2 SMNVEV (reference sequence). CDR3 length: 16 amino acids. Deletions cut 2 bases from V and 0 bases from J, with 8 bases between.

This clonotype has at least ten counts. The V gene is TRBV24-1, the J gene TRBJ2-2, with D perhaps being TRBD1 or TRBD2 (5 bases each). V lost 9 bases, J lost 7 bases, and 11 bases lay in between. Germline assignment: CDR1 KGHDR and CDR2 SFDVKD. This CDR3 has 12 residues. The chain's CDR3 is CATQGVGGELFF. The CDR3 region has the DNA TGTGCCACCCAGGGAGTGGGCGGGGAGCTGTTTTTT.

This clonotype was seen at least ten times. This rearrangement joins TRBV7-3 to TRBJ2-1; D possibly matches TRBD1 or TRBD2 (6 bases each). Trimming removed 1 base from V and 9 bases from J, with 22 bases in between. CDR1 and CDR2 (germline): SGHTA, FQGTGA. The CDR3 runs 17 residues. The CDR3 protein is CASSLRRIGGLRVEQFF. The CDR3 DNA reads TGTGCCAGCAGCTTAAGGCGGATCGGGGGCTTAAGAGTTGAGCAGTTCTTC.

This clonotype appeared many times. This chain links TRBV19 with TRBJ1-1; D may be TRBD1 (6 bases). CDR1 and CDR2 (germline): LNHDA, SQIVND (reference sequence). This CDR3 is 14 amino acids long. Trimming removed 0 bases from V and 4 bases from J, with 9 bases in between. CDR3 nucleotides: TGTGCCAGTAGTATAGAAGGGGGGGTCACTGAAGCTTTCTTT. It is translated as CASSIEGGVTEAFF.

This clonotype was observed a few times. The rearrangement uses TRBV10-3 and TRBJ2-3; tentatively, D is TRBD1 or TRBD2 (7 bases each). The germline V gene has CDR1 ENHRY and CDR2 SYGVKD. The CDR3 spans 15 residues. Deletions cut 7 bases from V and 3 bases from J, with 17 bases between. The DNA for the CDR3 is TGTGCCATCACCCAGGGGGAGGGTACGACAGATACGCAGTATTTT. Translation gives CAITQGEGTTDTQYF.

This clonotype was counted many times. This rearrangement joins TRBV28 to TRBJ2-3; D is perhaps TRBD1 or TRBD2 (5 bases each). CDR3 size: 15 residues. CDR1 and CDR2 from the germline V gene are MDHEN and SYDVKM. V was shortened by 4 bases and J by 0 bases, with 11 bases between the two germline ends. This chain's CDR3 is CASSWGTYSTDTQYF. The CDR3 DNA sequence: TGTGCCAGCAGTTGGGGGACCTATAGCACAGATACGCAGTATTTT.

This clonotype came up many times. V gene TRBV28 combines with J gene TRBJ2-1, with D tentatively TRBD2 (6 bases). CDR3 length equals 16 residues. Germline V gene data show CDR1 as MDHEN and CDR2 as SYDVKM. Trimming stripped 6 bases from V and 7 bases from J, with 22 bases between. The CDR3 bases are TGTGCCAGCAGCGGGGGACGGATGATGGTGGGGAATGAGCAGTTCTTC. It encodes CASSGGRMMVGNEQFF.

This clonotype has a handful of counts. The J gene is TRBJ2-7, the V gene TRBV5-6; 13 bases fit TRBD2. After removal of 4 bases from V and 0 bases from J, the junction contained 4 bases not matched to a gene. Looked up from germline, CDR1 is SGHDT and CDR2 is YYEEEE. The CDR3 is 16 residues long. Written as DNA, the CDR3 is TGTGCCAGCAGCGTGGGACTAGCGGGGCCCTCCTACGAGCAGTACTTC. It yields the protein CASSVGLAGPSYEQYF.

This clonotype has at least ten counts. This chain connects TRBV6-5 to TRBJ2-2; TRBD1 matches at 12 bases. Germline CDR1 and CDR2: MNHEY and SVGAGI. With 2 bases clipped from V and 4 bases from J, the junction kept 5 bases outside the gene matches. This CDR3 is built from 17 residues. CDR3 in DNA: TGTGCCAGCAGTTACAGGGACAGGGGGCCGGTCACCGGGGAGCTGTTTTTT. Amino acid sequence: CASSYRDRGPVTGELFF.

At least ten counts were recorded for this clonotype. V is TRBV5-1 and J is TRBJ2-7; 11 bases agree with TRBD1. J lost 5 bases, V lost 3 bases, and 4 bases had no gene match. From germline, CDR1 is SGHRS and CDR2 YFSETQ. The CDR3 is 14 amino acids. The CDR3 sequence is CASSYGQGANEQYF. As DNA, the CDR3 is TGCGCCAGCAGCTATGGACAGGGGGCCAACGAGCAGTACTTC.

This clonotype has just a few counts. J is TRBJ2-1 and V is TRBV7-9, with D perhaps TRBD1 or TRBD2 (5 bases each). V was trimmed by 5 bases and J by 0 bases, leaving 11 bases between them. From germline, CDR1 is SEHNR and CDR2 FQNEAQ (reference sequence). This CDR3 is 15 amino acids long. This chain's CDR3 is CASSPGTNSYNEQFF. DNA for the CDR3: TGTGCCAGCAGCCCAGGGACCAACTCCTACAATGAGCAGTTCTTC.

Many counts were recorded for this clonotype. The junction departs from the called germline gene at one end, perhaps through a read error. This chain joins TRBV27 and TRBJ2-3; 9 bases map to TRBD2. The V gene's germline CDR1 is MNHEY and CDR2 SMNVEV (reference sequence). CDR3 length: 15 amino acids. The DNA of the CDR3 is TGTGCCAGCAGTTTAGCGCGGGGGGGCACAGACACGCAGTATTTT. It is translated as CASSLARGGTDTQYF.

This clonotype was observed many times. CDR3 DNA: TGTGCCATCCTGGGACCGGAGGGTGCTGGCTACACCTTC. Amino acid sequence: CAILGPEGAGYTF. The genes are TRBV10-3 and TRBJ1-2; D possibly corresponds to TRBD1 (5 bases). The CDR3 length is 13 residues. V lost 8 bases to trimming and J lost 7 bases, with 17 bases between them. The germline CDR1 and CDR2 sequences are ENHRY and SYGVKD.

At least ten counts were recorded for this clonotype. This chain uses TRBV20-1 with TRBJ1-5; possible D gene TRBD1, 5 bases. The germline CDR1 and CDR2 sequences are DFQATT and SNEGSKA (reference sequence). The CDR3 length is 17 residues. V dropped 6 bases and J dropped 0 bases, with 21 bases sitting between them. The CDR3 loop reads CSATRDPSTYSNQPQHF. The CDR3 DNA reads as TGCAGTGCGACCCGGGACCCTTCCACTTATAGCAATCAGCCCCAGCATTTT.